This T cell receptor beta chain was recorded in a study of vaccination effects on CD4 cells after COVID-19. Prior to sequencing, the ViraFEST assay stimulated PBMC with viral peptide pools, which expanded the antigen-specific CD4+ T cells. At the end of approximately 10 days of culture, CD4+ T cells were isolated. Having tested negative for nucleocapsid antibodies, the vaccine recipients showed no prior SARS-CoV-2 infection. A few million PBMC were placed in each well, which was supplemented with about 9.3 IU/ml IL-2 and roughly 10 ug/ml peptides. TCRdb's copy holds only in-frame clones and misses some; the assay was immunoSEQ multiplex PCR. The top ten hold 10% of the sample, which has around 23,000 clones, roughly three quarters seen once. About this clone itself: Its antigen is still unknown.

CDR1 and CDR2 (germline): SEHNR, FQNEAQ (reference sequence). Deletions cut 11 bases from V and 2 bases from J, with 14 bases between. This CDR3 contains 13 residues. This rearrangement joins TRBV7-9 to TRBJ2-3, with a weak D call TRBD2 (7 bases). The source of this sequence is a human donor who received a COVID-19 vaccine. The sequencing here drew on CD4+ T cells from PBMCs cultured with HCoV-NL63 spike peptides, taken before COVID-19 vaccination. CDR3 coding DNA: TGTGCCGGACGGGGGGCCGCCACAGATACGCAGTATTTT. This gives the protein CAGRGAATDTQYF.